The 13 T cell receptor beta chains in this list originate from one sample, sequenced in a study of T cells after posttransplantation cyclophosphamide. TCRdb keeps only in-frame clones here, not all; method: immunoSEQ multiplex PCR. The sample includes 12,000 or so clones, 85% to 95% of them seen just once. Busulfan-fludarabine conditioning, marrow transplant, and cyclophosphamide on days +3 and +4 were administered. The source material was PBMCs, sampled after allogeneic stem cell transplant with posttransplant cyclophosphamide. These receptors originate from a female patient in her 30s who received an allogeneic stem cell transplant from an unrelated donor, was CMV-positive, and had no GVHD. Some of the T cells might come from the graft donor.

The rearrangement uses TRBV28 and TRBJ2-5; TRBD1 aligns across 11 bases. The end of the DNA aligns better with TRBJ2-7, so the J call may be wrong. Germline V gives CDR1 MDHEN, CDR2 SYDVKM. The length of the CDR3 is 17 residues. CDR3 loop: CASSRGTGGGTGYEQYF. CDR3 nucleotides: TGTGCCAGCAGTCGTGGGACAGGGGGAGGGACGGGCTACGAGCAGTACTTC.

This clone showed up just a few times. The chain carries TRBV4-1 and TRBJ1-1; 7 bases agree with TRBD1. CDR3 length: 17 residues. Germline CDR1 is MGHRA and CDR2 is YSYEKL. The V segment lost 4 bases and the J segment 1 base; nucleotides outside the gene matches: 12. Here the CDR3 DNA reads TGCGCCAGCAGCCCAACCCTTATACAGGGGACGAACACTGAAGCTTTCTTT. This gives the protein CASSPTLIQGTNTEAFF.

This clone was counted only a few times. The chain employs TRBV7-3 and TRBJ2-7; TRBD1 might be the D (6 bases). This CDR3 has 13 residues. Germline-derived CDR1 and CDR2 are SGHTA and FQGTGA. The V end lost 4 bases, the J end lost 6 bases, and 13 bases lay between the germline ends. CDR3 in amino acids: CASSSKQGSEQYF. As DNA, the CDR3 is TGTGCCAGCAGCTCGAAACAGGGCTCCGAGCAGTACTTC.

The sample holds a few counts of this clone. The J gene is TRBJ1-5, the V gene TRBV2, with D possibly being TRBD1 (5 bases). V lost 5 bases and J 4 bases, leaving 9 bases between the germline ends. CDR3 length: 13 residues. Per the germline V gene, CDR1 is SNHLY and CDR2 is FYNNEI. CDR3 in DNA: TGTGCCAGCAGTCCAGGGTGGAATCAGCCCCAGCATTTT. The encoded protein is CASSPGWNQPQHF. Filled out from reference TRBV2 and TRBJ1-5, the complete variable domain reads EPEVTQTPSHQVTQMGQEVILRCVPISNHLYFYWYRQILGQKVEFLVSFYNNEISEKSEIFDDQFSVERPDGSNFTLKIRSTKLEDSAMYFCASSPGWNQPQHFGDGTRLSIL.

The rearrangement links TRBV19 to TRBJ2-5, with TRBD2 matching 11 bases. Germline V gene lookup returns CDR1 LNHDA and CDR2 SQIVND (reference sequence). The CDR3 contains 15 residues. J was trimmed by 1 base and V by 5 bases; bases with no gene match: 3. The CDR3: CASSPLAGGQETQYF. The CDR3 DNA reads TGTGCCAGTAGTCCGCTAGCGGGGGGCCAAGAGACCCAGTACTTC.

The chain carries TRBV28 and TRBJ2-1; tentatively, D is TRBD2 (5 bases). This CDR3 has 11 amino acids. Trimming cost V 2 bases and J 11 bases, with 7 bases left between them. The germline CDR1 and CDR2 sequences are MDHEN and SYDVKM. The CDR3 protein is CASSLGEKQFF. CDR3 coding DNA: TGTGCCAGCAGTTTAGGGGAGAAGCAGTTCTTC.

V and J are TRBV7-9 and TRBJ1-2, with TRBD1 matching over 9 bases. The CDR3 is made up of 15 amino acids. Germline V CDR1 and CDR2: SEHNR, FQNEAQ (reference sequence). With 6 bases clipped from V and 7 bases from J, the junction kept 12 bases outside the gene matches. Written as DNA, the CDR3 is TGTGCCAGCAGTCTTAGGGACAGGGTATTCGCTGGCTACACCTTC. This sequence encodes CASSLRDRVFAGYTF.

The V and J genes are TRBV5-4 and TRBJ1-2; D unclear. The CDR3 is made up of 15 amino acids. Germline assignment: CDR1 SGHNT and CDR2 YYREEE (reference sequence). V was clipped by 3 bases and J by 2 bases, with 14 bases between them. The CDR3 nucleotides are TGTGCCAGCAGCTCCGGATTGGTCGGGAACTATGGCTACACCTTC. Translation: CASSSGLVGNYGYTF.

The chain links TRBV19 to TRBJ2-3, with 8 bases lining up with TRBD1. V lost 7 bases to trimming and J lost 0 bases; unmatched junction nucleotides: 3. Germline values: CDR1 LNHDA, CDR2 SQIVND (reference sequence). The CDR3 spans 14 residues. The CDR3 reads CASTQGASTDTQYF. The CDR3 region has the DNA TGTGCCAGTACCCAGGGGGCCAGCACAGATACGCAGTATTTT.

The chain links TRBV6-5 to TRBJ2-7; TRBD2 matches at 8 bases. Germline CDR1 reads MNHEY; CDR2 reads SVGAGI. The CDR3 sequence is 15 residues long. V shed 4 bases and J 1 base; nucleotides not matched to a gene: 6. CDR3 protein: CASSSFSGKSYEQYF. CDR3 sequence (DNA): TGTGCCAGCAGTTCCTTTAGCGGGAAATCCTACGAGCAGTACTTC.

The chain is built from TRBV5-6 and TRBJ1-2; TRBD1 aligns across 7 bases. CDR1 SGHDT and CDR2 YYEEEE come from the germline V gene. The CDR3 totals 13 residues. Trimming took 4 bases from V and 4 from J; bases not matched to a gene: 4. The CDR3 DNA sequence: TGTGCCAGCAGCACCGACAGGGCCTATGGCTACACCTTC. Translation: CASSTDRAYGYTF.

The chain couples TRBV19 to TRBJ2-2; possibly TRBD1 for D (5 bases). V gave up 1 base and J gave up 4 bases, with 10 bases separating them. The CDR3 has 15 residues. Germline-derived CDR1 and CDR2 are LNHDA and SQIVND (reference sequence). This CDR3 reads CASSIVKGSTGELFF. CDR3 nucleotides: TGTGCCAGTAGTATAGTTAAGGGGTCCACCGGGGAGCTGTTTTTT.

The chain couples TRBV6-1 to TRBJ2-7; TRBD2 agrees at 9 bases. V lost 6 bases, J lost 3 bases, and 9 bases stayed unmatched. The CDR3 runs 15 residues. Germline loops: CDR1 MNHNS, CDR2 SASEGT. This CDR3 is CASSPASGTFYEQYF. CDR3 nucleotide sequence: TGTGCCAGCAGCCCGGCTAGCGGGACCTTCTACGAGCAGTACTTC.